The clone carrying this T cell receptor (beta chain) has just a few counts. Its antigen remains unknown. The data derive from a study of T cells after yellow fever vaccination. Study-wide background: Some fractions had low cell numbers, and these were prepared with SMART-Seq v4 Ultra Low Input.

Production of TCR cDNA was by 5'RACE template switching, which also added a universal primer site and UMIs. TCRdb used MiXCR to reprocess the 5' RACE reads, holding one entry per CDR3 protein. The data hold 230,000 or so distinct CDR3 sequences, with more than 6.5% observed a single time. This CDR3 is 16 amino acids long. J was trimmed by 2 bases and V by 6 bases; bases with no gene match: 9. Looked up from germline, CDR1 is MNHEY and CDR2 is SMNVEV (reference sequence). Study-wide results and caveats: Most primary-vaccination clones recurred post-booster (roughly 97% CD4, over 70% CD8). FACS-sorted repertoires could contain abundant clonotypes contaminating from the bulk population.

The sample here was CD4+ T cells sorted from PBMCs, taken on the day of the yellow fever booster vaccination. The source is a man between 25 and 39 years old who received the YFV17D yellow fever vaccine. The chain has TRBV27 and TRBJ2-3; 9 bases line up with TRBD1. The CDR3 DNA is TGTGCCAGCAGCCGAAGACAGGGGGGTGCCACAGATACGCAGTATTTT. Translation gives CASSRRQGGATDTQYF.